A single T cell receptor beta chain is shown here with its context. The data were obtained in a study of cytomegalovirus exposure and HLA in healthy donors. V lost 0 bases and J lost 5, with 13 bases in between. Germline CDR1 reads GTSNPN; CDR2 reads SVGIG (reference sequence). This CDR3 contains 15 residues. The PCR had 60 Vbeta and 13 Jbeta primers. The assay was immunoSEQ multiplex PCR, and TCRdb's table has in-frame clones only and misses some. The sample includes 100,000 or so clones, about 80% seen only once; the top ten take around 5%. Material: PBMCs. This sequence originates from a man aged 30 to 39 in good health and CMV-seropositive. The genes are TRBV30 and TRBJ1-4, with D perhaps TRBD1 (6 bases). The CDR3 sequence: CAWSVRGGHNEKLFF. CDR3 nucleotides: TGTGCCTGGAGTGTACGGGGGGGGCACAATGAAAAACTGTTTTTT. The variable domain in full, completed from reference TRBV30 and TRBJ1-4, reads SQTIHQWPATLVQPVGSPLSLECTVEGTSNPNLYWYRQAAGRGLQLLFYSVGIGQISSEVPQNLSASRPQDRQFILSSKKLLLSDSGFYLCAWSVRGGHNEKLFFGSGTQLSVL.